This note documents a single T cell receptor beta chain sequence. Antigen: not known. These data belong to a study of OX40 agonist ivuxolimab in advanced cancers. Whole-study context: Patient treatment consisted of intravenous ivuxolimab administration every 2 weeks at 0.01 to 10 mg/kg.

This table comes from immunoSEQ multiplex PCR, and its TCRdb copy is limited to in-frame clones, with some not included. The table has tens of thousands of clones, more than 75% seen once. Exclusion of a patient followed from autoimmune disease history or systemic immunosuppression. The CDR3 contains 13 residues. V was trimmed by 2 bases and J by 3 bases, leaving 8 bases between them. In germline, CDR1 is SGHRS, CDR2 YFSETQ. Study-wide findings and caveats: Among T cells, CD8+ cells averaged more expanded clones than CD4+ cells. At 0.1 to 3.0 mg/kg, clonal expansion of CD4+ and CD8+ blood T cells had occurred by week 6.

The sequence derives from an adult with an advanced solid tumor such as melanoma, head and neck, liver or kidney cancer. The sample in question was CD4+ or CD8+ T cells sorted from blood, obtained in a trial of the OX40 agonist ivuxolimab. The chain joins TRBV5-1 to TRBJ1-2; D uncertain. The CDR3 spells CASSFREDYGYTF. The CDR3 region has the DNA TGCGCCAGCAGCTTTCGGGAGGACTATGGCTACACCTTC.